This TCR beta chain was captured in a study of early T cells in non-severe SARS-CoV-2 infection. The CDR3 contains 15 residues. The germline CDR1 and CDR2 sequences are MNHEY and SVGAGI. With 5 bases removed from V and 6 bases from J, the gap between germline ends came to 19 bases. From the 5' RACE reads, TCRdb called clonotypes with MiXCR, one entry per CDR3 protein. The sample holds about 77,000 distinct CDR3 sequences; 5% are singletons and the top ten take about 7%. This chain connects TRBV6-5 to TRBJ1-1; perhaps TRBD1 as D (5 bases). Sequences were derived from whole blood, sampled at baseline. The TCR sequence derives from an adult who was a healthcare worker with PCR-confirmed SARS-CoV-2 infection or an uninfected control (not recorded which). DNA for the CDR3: TGTGCCAGCAGTGAGACAGACAGATCGGTTGCTGAAGCTTTCTTT. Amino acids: CASSETDRSVAEAFF.